Listed below are T cell receptor beta chains from one sample, sequenced in a study of T cells in Graves' hyperthyroidism and ophthalmopathy. TCRdb reprocessed the multiplex PCR reads via MiXCR and lists one record per CDR3 protein. In the table there are around 520,000 distinct CDR3 sequences, 13% to 15% of which are singletons. The sample consisted of blood. The receptors were gathered from a woman between 18 and 29 years old with Graves' hyperthyroidism. The CDR3 runs from the conserved cysteine through the conserved F or W. D genes are given only for firm matches. A clone size is listed for some rows: how often the clone was seen (once, few, many), or a class if it is expanded.

J | V | size | D | CDR3 | DNA
TRBJ1-4 | TRBV20-1 | many | TRBD1 | CSAGYRGHGEKLFF | TGCAGTGCAGGATACAGGGGGCACGGTGAAAAACTGTTTTTT
TRBJ1-1 | TRBV24-1 | many | TRBD1 | CATSDHRQGSLNFEAFF | TGTGCCACCAGTGATCACAGACAGGGGAGCCTTAACTTTGAAGCTTTCTTT
TRBJ2-5 | TRBV7-2 | many | TRBD2 | CASSSPRGLAKQETQYF | TGTGCCAGCAGCTCCCCCCGGGGACTAGCGAAGCAAGAGACCCAGTACTTC
TRBJ2-1 | TRBV13 | few | NA | CASSGGGGNEQFF | TGTGCCAGCAGCGGAGGAGGGGGCAATGAGCAGTTCTTC
TRBJ2-3 | TRBV7-6 | many | TRBD2 | CASSFGGRADTQYF | TGTGCCAGCAGCTTTGGCGGGAGGGCAGATACGCAGTATTTT
TRBJ2-3 | TRBV5-1 | NA | NA | CASSLVSQGSTDTQYF | TGCGCCAGCAGCTTGGTTTCGCAGGGCAGCACAGATACGCAGTATTTT
TRBJ2-3 | TRBV20-1 | NA | TRBD1 | CSARLGTGQYF | TGCAGTGCTAGATTGGGGACAGGGCAGTATTTT
TRBJ2-5 | TRBV2 | many | NA | CASLRAAGEETQYF | TGTGCCAGCCTGAGGGCCGCTGGGGAAGAGACCCAGTACTTC
TRBJ2-5 | TRBV9 | many | NA | CASSVSGGHTRETQYF | TGTGCCAGCAGCGTAAGTGGCGGGCATACACGGGAGACCCAGTACTTC
TRBJ2-1 | TRBV24-1 | few | TRBD1 | CATRDRDYNEQFF | TGTGCCACCAGGGACAGGGACTACAATGAGCAGTTCTTC
TRBJ1-5 | TRBV19 | few | TRBD1 | CASTHPTGGPPSNQPQHF | TGTGCCAGTACCCATCCGACAGGGGGCCCCCCTAGCAATCAGCCCCAGCATTTT
TRBJ2-4 | TRBV7-2 | few | NA | CASSPTGVKNIQYF | TGTGCCAGCAGCCCAACTGGTGTGAAAAACATTCAGTACTTC
TRBJ2-7 | TRBV27 | many | NA | CASSPQGIFHEQYF | TGTGCCAGCAGTCCCCAGGGGATTTTCCACGAGCAGTACTTC
TRBJ2-5 | TRBV24-1 | many | NA | CATSGTGPETQYF | TGTGCCACCAGCGGGACGGGTCCCGAGACCCAGTACTTC
TRBJ2-5 | TRBV18 | many | TRBD2 | CASSPYSTSGSGMETQYF | TGTGCCAGCTCACCCTACTCGACTAGCGGGAGCGGAATGGAGACCCAGTACTTC
TRBJ1-2 | TRBV19 | NA | TRBD1 | CASSIERDRGRYTF | TGTGCCAGTAGTATAGAGCGGGACAGGGGTCGCTACACCTTC
TRBJ1-4 | TRBV9 | many | NA | CASSQTGELRGELFF | TGTGCCAGCAGCCAAACGGGTGAGCTACGCGGAGAACTGTTTTTT